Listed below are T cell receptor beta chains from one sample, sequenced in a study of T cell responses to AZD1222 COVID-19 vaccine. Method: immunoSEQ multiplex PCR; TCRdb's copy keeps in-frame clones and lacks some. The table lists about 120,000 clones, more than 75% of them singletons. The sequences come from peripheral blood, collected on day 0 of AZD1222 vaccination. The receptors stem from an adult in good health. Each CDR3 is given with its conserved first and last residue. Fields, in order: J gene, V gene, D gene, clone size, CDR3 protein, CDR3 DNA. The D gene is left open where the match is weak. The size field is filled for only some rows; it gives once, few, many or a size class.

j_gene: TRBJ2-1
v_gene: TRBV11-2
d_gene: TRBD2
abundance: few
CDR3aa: CASSADGLAGGPRHNEQFF
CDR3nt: TGTGCCAGCAGCGCGGATGGACTAGCGGGGGGGCCACGGCACAATGAGCAGTTCTTC

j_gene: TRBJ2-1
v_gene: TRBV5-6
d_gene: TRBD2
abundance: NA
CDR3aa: CASSRGGSSYNEQFF
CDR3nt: TGTGCCAGCAGCCGCGGGGGGTCGTCCTACAATGAGCAGTTCTTC

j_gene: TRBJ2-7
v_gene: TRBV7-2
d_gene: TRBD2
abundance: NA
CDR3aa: CASSLSIASGSPHEQYF
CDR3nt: TGTGCCAGCAGCTTATCGATAGCTAGCGGGAGTCCCCACGAGCAGTACTTC

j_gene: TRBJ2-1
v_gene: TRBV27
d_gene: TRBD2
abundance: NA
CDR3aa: CASASGTRYNEQFF
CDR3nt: TGTGCCAGCGCCTCCGGGACTAGATACAATGAGCAGTTCTTC

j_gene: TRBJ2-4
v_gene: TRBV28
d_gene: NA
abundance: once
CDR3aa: CASSSQGQGGDIQYF
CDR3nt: TGTGCCAGCAGCTCTCAAGGACAGGGAGGGGACATTCAGTACTTC

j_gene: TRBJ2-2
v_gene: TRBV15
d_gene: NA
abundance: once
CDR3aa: CATSREGRSTGELFF
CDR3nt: TGTGCCACCAGCAGAGAGGGGCGATCCACCGGGGAGCTGTTTTTT

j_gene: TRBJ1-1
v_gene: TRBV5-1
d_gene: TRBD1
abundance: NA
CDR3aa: CASSLGQGGVEAFF
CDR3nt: TGCGCCAGCAGCTTGGGACAGGGAGGGGTTGAAGCTTTCTTT

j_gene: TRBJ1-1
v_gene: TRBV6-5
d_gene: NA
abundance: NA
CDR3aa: CASSYRVNTEAFF
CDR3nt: TGTGCCAGCAGTTACCGTGTGAACACTGAAGCTTTCTTT

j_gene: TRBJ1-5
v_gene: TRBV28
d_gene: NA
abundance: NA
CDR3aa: CASSLTISNQPQHF
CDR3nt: TGTGCCAGCAGTCTCACAATTAGCAATCAGCCCCAGCATTTT

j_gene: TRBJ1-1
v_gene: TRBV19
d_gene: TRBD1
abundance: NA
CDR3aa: CASRLTGQRNTEAFF
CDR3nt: TGTGCCAGTAGGCTAACGGGACAGCGCAACACTGAAGCTTTCTTT

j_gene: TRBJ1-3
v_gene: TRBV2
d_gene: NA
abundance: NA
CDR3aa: CASSESGFGNTIYF
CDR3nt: TGTGCCAGCAGTGAATCTGGGTTCGGAAACACCATATATTTT

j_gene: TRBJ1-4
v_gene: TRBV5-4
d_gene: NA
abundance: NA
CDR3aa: CASSLDRGEKLFF
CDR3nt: TGTGCCAGCAGCTTGGACCGGGGTGAAAAACTGTTTTTT

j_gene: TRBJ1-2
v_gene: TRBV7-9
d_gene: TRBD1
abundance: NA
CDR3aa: CASSLTGQGASNYGYTF
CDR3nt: TGTGCCAGCAGCTTAACGGGACAGGGGGCTTCTAACTATGGCTACACCTTC

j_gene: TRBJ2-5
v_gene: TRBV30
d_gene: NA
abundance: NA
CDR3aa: CAWRGGAKTQYF
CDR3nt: TGTGCCTGGAGAGGGGGGGCGAAGACCCAGTACTTC

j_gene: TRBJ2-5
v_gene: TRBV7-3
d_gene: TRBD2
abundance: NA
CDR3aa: CASSLGTSGGQETQYF
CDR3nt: TGTGCCAGCAGCTTAGGAACTAGCGGGGGACAAGAGACCCAGTACTTC

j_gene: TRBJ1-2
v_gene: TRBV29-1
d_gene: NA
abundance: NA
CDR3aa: CSVNSQGYGYTF
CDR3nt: TGCAGCGTTAACTCTCAAGGCTATGGCTACACCTTC

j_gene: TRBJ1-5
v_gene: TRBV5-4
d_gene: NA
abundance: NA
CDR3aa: CASSLAGGNQPQHF
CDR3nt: TGTGCCAGCAGCTTGGCAGGGGGCAATCAGCCCCAGCATTTT

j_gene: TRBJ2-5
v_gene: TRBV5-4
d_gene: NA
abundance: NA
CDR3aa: CASSLGQQETQYF
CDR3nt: TGTGCCAGCAGCTTAGGACAGCAAGAGACCCAGTACTTC

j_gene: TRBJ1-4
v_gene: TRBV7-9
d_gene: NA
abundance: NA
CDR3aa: CASTNSVQGGGKLFF
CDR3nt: TGTGCCAGCACCAATAGTGTCCAAGGAGGGGGGAAACTGTTTTTT

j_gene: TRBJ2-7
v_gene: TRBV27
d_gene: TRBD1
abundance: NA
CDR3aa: CASSMTGGYEQYF
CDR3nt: TGTGCCAGCAGTATGACAGGGGGTTACGAGCAGTACTTC

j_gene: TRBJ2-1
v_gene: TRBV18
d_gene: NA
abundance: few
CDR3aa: CASSMAGLLGDEQFF
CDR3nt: TGTGCCAGCTCGATGGCAGGTCTACTTGGGGATGAGCAGTTCTTC

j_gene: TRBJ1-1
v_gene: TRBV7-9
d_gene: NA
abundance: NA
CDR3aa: CASSPPEARYEAFF
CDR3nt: TGTGCCAGCAGTCCCCCCGAGGCCCGATATGAAGCTTTCTTT

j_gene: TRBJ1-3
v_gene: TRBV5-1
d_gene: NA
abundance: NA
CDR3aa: CASSLGSGIGNTIYF
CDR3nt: TGCGCCAGCAGCTTGGGTTCAGGGATCGGAAACACCATATATTTT

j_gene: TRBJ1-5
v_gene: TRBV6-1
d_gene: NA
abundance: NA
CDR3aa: CASSDQGRNQPQHF
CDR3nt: TGTGCCAGCAGTGATCAAGGGAGAAATCAGCCCCAGCATTTT

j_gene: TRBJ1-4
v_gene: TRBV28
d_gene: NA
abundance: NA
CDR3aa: CASRWGGSTNEKLFF
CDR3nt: TGTGCCAGCAGATGGGGGGGTTCAACTAATGAAAAACTGTTTTTT

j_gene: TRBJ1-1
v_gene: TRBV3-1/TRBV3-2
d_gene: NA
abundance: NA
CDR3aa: CASSLSGSTEAFF
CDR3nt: TGTGCCAGCAGCCTATCAGGGAGCACTGAAGCTTTCTTT

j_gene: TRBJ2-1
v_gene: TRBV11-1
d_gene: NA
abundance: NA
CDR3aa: CASSLHNEQFF
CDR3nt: TGTGCCAGCAGCCTACACAATGAGCAGTTCTTC

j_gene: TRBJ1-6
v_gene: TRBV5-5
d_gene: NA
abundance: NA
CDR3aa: CASSLPLGALHF
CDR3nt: TGTGCCAGCAGCTTACCTTTGGGGGCCCTCCACTTT

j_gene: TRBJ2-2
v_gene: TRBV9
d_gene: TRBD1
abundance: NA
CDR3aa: CASSVDRDSPITNTGELFF
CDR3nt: TGTGCCAGCAGCGTAGACCGGGACAGCCCTATAACGAACACCGGGGAGCTGTTTTTT

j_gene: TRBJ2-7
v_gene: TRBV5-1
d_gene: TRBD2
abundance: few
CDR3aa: CASSLAPSGRTYEQYF
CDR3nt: TGCGCCAGCAGCTTGGCGCCTAGCGGTCGGACCTACGAGCAGTACTTC

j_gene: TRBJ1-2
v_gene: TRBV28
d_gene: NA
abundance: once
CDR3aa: CASISGALPAGYTF
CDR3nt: TGTGCCAGCATAAGTGGGGCCTTACCGGCTGGCTACACCTTC

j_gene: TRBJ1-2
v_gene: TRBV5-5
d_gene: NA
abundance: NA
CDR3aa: CASSLVAGGNNYGYTF
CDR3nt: TGTGCCAGCAGCTTGGTGGCAGGAGGGAATAACTATGGCTACACCTTC

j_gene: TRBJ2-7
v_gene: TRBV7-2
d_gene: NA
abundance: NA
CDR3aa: CASSLRRGGDFEQYF
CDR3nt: TGTGCCAGCAGCTTAAGACGAGGGGGTGACTTCGAGCAGTACTTC

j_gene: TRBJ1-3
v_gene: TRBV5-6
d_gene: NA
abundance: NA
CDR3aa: CASSLAGRHGDTIYF
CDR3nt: TGTGCCAGCAGCTTAGCAGGGCGCCACGGGGACACCATATATTTT

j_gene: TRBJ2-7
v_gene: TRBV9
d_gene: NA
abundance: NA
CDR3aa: CASSVGQFTYEQYF
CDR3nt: TGTGCCAGCAGCGTAGGACAGTTTACCTACGAGCAGTACTTC

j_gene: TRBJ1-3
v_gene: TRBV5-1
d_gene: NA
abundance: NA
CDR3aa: CASSLGQSGNTIYF
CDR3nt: TGCGCCAGCAGCTTGGGACAATCTGGAAACACCATATATTTT